This is a list of T cell receptor beta chains from one sample in a study of neurological immune-mediated disorders. Via MiXCR, TCRdb re-called the 5' RACE reads, giving one row per CDR3 protein. The sample holds roughly 60,000 distinct CDR3 sequences, 2.5% seen once. The sample comprised PBMCs. The receptors derive from a man between 45 and 60 years old with multiple sclerosis. Both conserved end residues are trimmed from each CDR3.

V	J	CDR3
TRBV6-5	TRBJ2-6	ASTPGHSGANVLT
TRBV5-5	TRBJ2-7	ASSLRTPYEQY
TRBV24-1	TRBJ2-3	ATSDRDRGSDTQY
TRBV12-3/TRBV12-4	TRBJ1-2	ASSLSQGVFYGYT
TRBV5-1	TRBJ1-2	ASSPGTGSYGYT
TRBV5-5	TRBJ2-5	ASSPRGAGQGAAETQY
TRBV10-3	TRBJ1-2	AIQIRTGNYGYT
TRBV20-1	TRBJ1-2	SARDSTGGLYGYT
TRBV6-1	TRBJ2-5	ASSASLAGVGTQY
TRBV28	TRBJ2-4	ASSPRGGLNIQY
TRBV16	TRBJ1-1	ASSQGLLNTEAF
TRBV6-5	TRBJ1-2	ASSYSSRGQYGYT
TRBV6-2/TRBV6-3	TRBJ2-5	ASRNSGRVGETQY
TRBV12-3/TRBV12-4	TRBJ2-3	ASQRGSTDTQY
TRBV7-3	TRBJ2-7	ASSLLSGSYEQY
TRBV5-1	TRBJ2-2	ASSTQGDTGELF
TRBV20-1	TRBJ2-3	SAGERGSTDTQY
TRBV27	TRBJ2-3	ASSIQGNTDTQY
TRBV21-1	TRBJ1-1	ASSKRVQGEFDTEAF
TRBV7-9	TRBJ2-3	ASSLAWLADRTQY
TRBV6-5	TRBJ1-1	ASSSPARNKGTEAF
TRBV3-1	TRBJ1-1	ASQGSGGAF
TRBV18	TRBJ2-3	ASSLGLAGATDTQY
TRBV3-1	TRBJ2-3	ASSQLRTGGHTDTQY
TRBV5-1	TRBJ2-7	ASSPTGQSVWEQY